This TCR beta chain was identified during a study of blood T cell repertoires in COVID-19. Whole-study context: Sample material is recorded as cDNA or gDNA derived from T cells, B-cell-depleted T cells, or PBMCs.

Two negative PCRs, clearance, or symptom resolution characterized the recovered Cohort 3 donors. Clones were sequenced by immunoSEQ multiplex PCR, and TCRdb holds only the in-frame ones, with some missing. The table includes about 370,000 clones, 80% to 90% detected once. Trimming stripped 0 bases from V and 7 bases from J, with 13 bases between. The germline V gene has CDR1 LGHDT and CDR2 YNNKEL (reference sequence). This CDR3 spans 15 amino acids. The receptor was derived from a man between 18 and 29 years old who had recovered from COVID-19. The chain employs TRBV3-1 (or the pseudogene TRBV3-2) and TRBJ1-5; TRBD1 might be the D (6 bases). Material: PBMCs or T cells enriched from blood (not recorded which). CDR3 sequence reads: CASSQDSTGTQPQHF. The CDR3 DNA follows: TGTGCCAGCAGCCAAGATAGCACAGGGACACAGCCCCAGCATTTT.